The present entry profiles one T cell receptor beta chain with its context. Amplified TCR beta CDR3 regions derived from RNA transcripts. Initially, a first-round RT-PCR of the TCR CDR3 employed the HTBI primer set. TCRdb redid the calling of the multiplex PCR reads with MiXCR, one entry per CDR3 protein. The sample shows around 400,000 distinct CDR3 sequences, 15% to 19% of them seen only once. The data derive from a study of T cells in Graves' hyperthyroidism and ophthalmopathy. CDR1 and CDR2 (germline): MNHEY, SMNVEV (reference sequence). This CDR3 spans 14 amino acids. V was pared by 3 bases and J by 0 bases, with 9 bases between.

This sequence originates from a woman aged 18-30 years with Graves' hyperthyroidism that later progressed to Graves' ophthalmopathy. The rearrangement uses TRBV27 and TRBJ2-7; D remains unclear. The sample taken for sequencing was blood. CDR3 DNA: TGTGCCAGCAGTTTTTCAGGAGACTCCTACGAGCAGTACTTC. Translated: CASSFSGDSYEQYF.